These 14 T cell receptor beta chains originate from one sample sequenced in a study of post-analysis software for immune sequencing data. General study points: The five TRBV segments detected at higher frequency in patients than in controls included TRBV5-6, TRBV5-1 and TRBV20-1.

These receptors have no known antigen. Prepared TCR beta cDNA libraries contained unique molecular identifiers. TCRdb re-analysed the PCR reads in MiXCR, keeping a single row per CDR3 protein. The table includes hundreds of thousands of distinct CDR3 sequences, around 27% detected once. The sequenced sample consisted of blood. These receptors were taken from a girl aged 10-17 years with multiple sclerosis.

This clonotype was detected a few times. In DNA form, the CDR3 reads TGTGCCAGCAGTGGAGGCAGCCACCCGTACTTC. It encodes CASSGGSHPYF. The chain recombines TRBV2 with TRBJ2-7; no reliable D call. V shed 4 bases and J shed 12 bases, with 13 bases lying between them. CDR3 length: 11 amino acids. CDR1 and CDR2 from the germline V gene are SNHLY and FYNNEI.

The CDR3 reads CSVDRRQETQYF. CDR3 bases: TGCAGCGTTGACCGCCGCCAAGAGACCCAGTACTTC. The chain combines TRBV29-1 with TRBJ2-5, with D hard to call. CDR3 length: 12 residues. CDR1 and CDR2 (germline): SQVTM, ANQGSEA. Deletions cut 3 bases from V and 1 base from J, with 6 bases between.

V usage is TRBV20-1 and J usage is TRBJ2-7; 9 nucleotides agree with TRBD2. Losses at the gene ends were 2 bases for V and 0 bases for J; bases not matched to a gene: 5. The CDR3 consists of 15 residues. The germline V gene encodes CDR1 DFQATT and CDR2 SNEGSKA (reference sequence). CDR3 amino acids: CSARRSGRSSYEQYF. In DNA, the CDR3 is TGCAGTGCTAGACGAAGCGGGAGGAGCTCCTACGAGCAGTACTTC.

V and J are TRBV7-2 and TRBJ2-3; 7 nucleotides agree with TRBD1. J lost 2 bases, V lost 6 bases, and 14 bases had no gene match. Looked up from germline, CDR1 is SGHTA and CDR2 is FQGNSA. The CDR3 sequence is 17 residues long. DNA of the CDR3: TGTGCCAGCAGTGTAAGGGGGCTAGCTGAAACCACAGATACGCAGTATTTT. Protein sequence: CASSVRGLAETTDTQYF.

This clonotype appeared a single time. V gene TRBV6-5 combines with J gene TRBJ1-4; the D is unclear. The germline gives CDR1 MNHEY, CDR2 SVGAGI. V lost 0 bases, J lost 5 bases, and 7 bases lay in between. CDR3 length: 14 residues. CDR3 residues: CASSYSIGNEKLFF. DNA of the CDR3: TGTGCCAGCAGTTACTCAATCGGGAATGAAAAACTGTTTTTT.

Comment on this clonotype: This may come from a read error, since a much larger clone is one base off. CDR3: CATSNPTGEPSYNEQFF. CDR3 in DNA: TGTGCCACCAGTAACCCGACAGGGGAGCCGTCCTACAATGAGCAGTTCTTC. The rearrangement joins TRBV24-1 to TRBJ2-1, with 8 bases fitting TRBD1. This CDR3 region has 17 residues. Germline V gives CDR1 KGHDR, CDR2 SFDVKD. V dropped 6 bases and J dropped 1; count of bases not matched to a gene: 10.

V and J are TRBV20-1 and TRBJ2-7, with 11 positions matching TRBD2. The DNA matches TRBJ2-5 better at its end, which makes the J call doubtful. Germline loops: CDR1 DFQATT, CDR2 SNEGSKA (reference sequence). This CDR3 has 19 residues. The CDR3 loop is CSALTLPGASGGNGETQYF. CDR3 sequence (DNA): TGCAGTGCTTTGACCCTCCCTGGGGCTAGCGGGGGGAATGGAGAGACCCAGTACTTC.

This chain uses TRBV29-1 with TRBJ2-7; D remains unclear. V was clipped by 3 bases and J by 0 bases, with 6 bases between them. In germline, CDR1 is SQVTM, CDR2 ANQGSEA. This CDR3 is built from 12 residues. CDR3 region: CSVDGGSYEQYF. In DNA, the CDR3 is TGCAGCGTTGACGGTGGCTCCTACGAGCAGTACTTC.

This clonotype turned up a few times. CDR3 region: CATTPWTQYF. The CDR3 nucleotides are TGTGCCACCACCCCGTGGACCCAGTACTTC. The chain carries TRBV24-1 and TRBJ2-5; D gene ambiguous. Trimming removed 8 bases at V and 7 bases at J, with 7 bases between. The CDR3 runs 10 residues. Germline assignment: CDR1 KGHDR and CDR2 SFDVKD.

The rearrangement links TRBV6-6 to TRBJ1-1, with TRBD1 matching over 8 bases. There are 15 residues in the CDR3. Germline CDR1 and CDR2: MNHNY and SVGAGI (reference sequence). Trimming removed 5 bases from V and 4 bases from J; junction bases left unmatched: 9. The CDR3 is CASSHRQGRGTEAFF. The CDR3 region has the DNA TGTGCCAGCAGTCACAGACAGGGGCGGGGCACTGAAGCTTTCTTT.

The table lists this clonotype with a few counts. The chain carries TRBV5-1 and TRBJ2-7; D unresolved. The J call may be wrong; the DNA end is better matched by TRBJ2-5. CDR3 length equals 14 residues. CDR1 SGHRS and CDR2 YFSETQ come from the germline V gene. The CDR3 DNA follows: TGCGCCAGCAGCTTGGAACCCGAAACAGAGACCCAGTACTTC. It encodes CASSLEPETETQYF.

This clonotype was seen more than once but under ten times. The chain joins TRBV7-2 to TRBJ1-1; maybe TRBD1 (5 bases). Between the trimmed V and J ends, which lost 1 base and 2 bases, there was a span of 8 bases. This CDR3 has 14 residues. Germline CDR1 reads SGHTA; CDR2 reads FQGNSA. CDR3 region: CASSLGTTNTEAFF. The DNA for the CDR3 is TGTGCCAGCAGCTTAGGGACAACTAACACTGAAGCTTTCTTT.

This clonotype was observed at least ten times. CDR3 nucleotide sequence: TGCGCCAGCAGTGGGGGAAGCCCCTCTGGGGCCAACGTCCTGACTTTC. This sequence encodes CASSGGSPSGANVLTF. The chain uses TRBV10-2 and TRBJ2-6; unclear D gene. This CDR3 contains 16 residues. Trimming stripped 4 bases from V and 0 bases from J, with 10 bases between. CDR1 and CDR2 from the germline V gene are WSHSY and SAAADI.

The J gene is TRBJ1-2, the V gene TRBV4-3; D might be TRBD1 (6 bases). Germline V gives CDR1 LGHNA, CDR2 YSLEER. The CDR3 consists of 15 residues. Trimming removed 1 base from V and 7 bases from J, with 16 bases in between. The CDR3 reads CASSQGATGSSGYTF. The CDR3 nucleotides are TGCGCCAGCAGCCAAGGCGCGACAGGATCTAGTGGCTACACCTTC.